This entry lists 31 T cell receptor beta chains sequenced from one sample in a study of neurological immune-mediated disorders. TCRdb re-called the 5' RACE reads with MiXCR, one entry per CDR3 protein. The repertoire has 50,000 to 70,000 distinct CDR3 sequences, under 3.5% of them found once; the top ten carry roughly 3.7%. Sequencing was carried out using PBMCs. These receptors all come from a man aged 40-49 years with multiple sclerosis.

This clonotype showed up just a few times. The rearrangement joins TRBV7-6 to TRBJ2-1; D is unclear. This CDR3 contains 16 residues. Trimming removed 5 bases from V and 1 base from J, with 15 bases in between. The V gene's germline CDR1 is SGHVS and CDR2 FNYEAQ. The CDR3: CASSRNGRKSYNEQFF. The DNA of the CDR3 is TGTGCCAGCAGCCGAAACGGACGAAAGTCCTACAATGAGCAGTTCTTC.

This clonotype was counted many times. V and J are TRBV20-1 and TRBJ1-5; perhaps TRBD1 as D (6 bases). Germline V CDR1 and CDR2: DFQATT, SNEGSKA (reference sequence). V was cut by 5 bases and J by 4 bases, with 12 bases left in between. This CDR3 has 13 amino acids. CDR3 in amino acids: CSALQGFNQPQHF. Written as DNA, the CDR3 is TGCAGTGCTCTACAGGGATTTAATCAGCCCCAGCATTTT.

The V call is TRBV6-5, the J call TRBJ1-5, with 7 bases fitting TRBD1. CDR1 and CDR2 from the germline V gene are MNHEY and SVGAGI. The CDR3 is made up of 16 amino acids. V lost 6 bases to trimming and J lost 1 base; unmatched junction nucleotides: 9. The CDR3 loop is CASRQRTGASNQPQHF. The CDR3, as DNA: TGTGCCAGCAGACAACGAACAGGGGCCAGCAATCAGCCCCAGCATTTT.

This clonotype was recorded many times. The chain combines TRBV2 with TRBJ2-2; the match to TRBD2 covers 9 bases. Germline V CDR1 and CDR2: SNHLY, FYNNEI. The CDR3 is made up of 17 amino acids. V trimming: 1 base; J trimming: 3 bases; junction bases outside the gene matches: 6. CDR3 bases: TGTGCCAGCAGTGAAGAACCGGGACTAGCTGACACCGGGGAGCTGTTTTTT. Translation: CASSEEPGLADTGELFF.

This clonotype was recorded many times. This chain connects TRBV5-1 to TRBJ2-5, with TRBD1 matching 7 bases. This CDR3 is 15 amino acids long. Germline loops: CDR1 SGHRS, CDR2 YFSETQ. The V gene end was trimmed by 3 bases and the J gene end by 5 bases; junction bases not matched to a gene: 10. This chain's CDR3 is CASSSSTGSGETQYF. Here the CDR3 DNA reads TGCGCCAGCAGCTCCTCGACAGGGTCGGGCGAGACCCAGTACTTC.

There are a few counts of this clonotype. The chain uses TRBV28 and TRBJ1-1; D remains ambiguous. This CDR3 spans 14 amino acids. CDR1 is MDHEN and CDR2 is SYDVKM in the germline V gene. V lost 2 bases to trimming and J lost 1 base, with 8 bases between them. The CDR3 DNA reads as TGTGCCAGCAGTTTAGGGCTTGGGAACACTGAAGCTTTCTTT. It specifies CASSLGLGNTEAFF.

This clonotype came up many times. The chain has TRBV10-3 and TRBJ1-3, with 8 nucleotides matching TRBD1. Germline trimming cut 8 bases from V and 2 bases from J; bases unmatched to any gene: 8. The germline CDR1 and CDR2 sequences are ENHRY and SYGVKD. This CDR3 region has 15 residues. The CDR3 reads CAIGDRGITGNTIYF. CDR3 in DNA: TGTGCCATCGGCGACAGGGGTATTACTGGAAACACCATATATTTT.

The CDR3 loop is CASRGGANTEAFF. In DNA form, the CDR3 reads TGTGCCAGCAGAGGGGGGGCGAACACTGAAGCTTTCTTT. This chain uses TRBV6-6 with TRBJ1-1; weak D call: TRBD1 (6 bases). Trimming took off 6 bases at V and 1 base at J, with 9 bases between the two ends. The CDR3 has 13 amino acids. Germline V gene lookup returns CDR1 MNHNY and CDR2 SVGAGI (reference sequence).

This clonotype appeared many times. The CDR3 DNA reads TGCGCCAGCAGCTTTACCCCAGGATCCACCGGGGAGCTGTTTTTT. It specifies CASSFTPGSTGELFF. The chain carries TRBV5-1 and TRBJ2-2; D gene uncertain. This CDR3 region has 15 residues. Trimming removed 2 bases at V and 4 bases at J, with 12 bases between. CDR1 is SGHRS, CDR2 YFSETQ, per germline.

This clonotype has ten or more counts. The rearrangement joins TRBV12-3 or TRBV12-4 to TRBJ2-1; a weak D match, TRBD2 (6 bases). Trimming removed 7 bases at V and 9 bases at J, with 22 bases between. This CDR3 spans 15 amino acids. The CDR3 DNA is TGTGCCAGCACCAAGGAGAGGAGGGCCTTGAGTGAGCAGTTCTTC. This encodes CASTKERRALSEQFF.

This clonotype was seen many times. The gene calls are TRBV12-3 or TRBV12-4 and TRBJ1-2; 9 nucleotides agree with TRBD1. With V trimmed by 7 bases and J by 8 bases, 8 bases remained unmatched. This CDR3 has 13 residues. CDR3 coding DNA: TGTGCCAGCACCCAACAGGGGGCCAGAGGCTACACCTTC. Its protein is CASTQQGARGYTF.

This clonotype was seen at least ten times. The chain recombines TRBV5-1 with TRBJ1-1; the match to TRBD1 covers 8 bases. The CDR3 runs to 15 residues. With 4 bases clipped from V and 0 bases from J, the junction kept 5 bases outside the gene matches. Germline CDR1 and CDR2: SGHRS and YFSETQ. The CDR3 coding sequence is TGCGCCAGCAGCCTTACAGGGGGATTGAACACTGAAGCTTTCTTT. It translates to CASSLTGGLNTEAFF.

This clonotype occurred many times. This chain connects TRBV10-3 to TRBJ1-2, with D maybe TRBD1 (6 bases). Germline V CDR1 and CDR2: ENHRY, SYGVKD. V was cut by 7 bases and J by 5 bases, with 20 bases left in between. The CDR3 sequence is 15 residues long. Written as DNA, the CDR3 is TGTGCCATCATGGACCCCCAACAGGGAGAATATGGCTACACCTTC. Encoded protein: CAIMDPQQGEYGYTF.

This clonotype has just a few counts. The V call is TRBV11-2, the J call TRBJ2-3, with 8 bases aligning to TRBD1. V trimming: 4 bases; J trimming: 4 bases; junction bases outside the gene matches: 7. The germline gives CDR1 SGHAT, CDR2 FQNNGV. This CDR3 has 15 amino acids. The CDR3 sequence: CASSYWTGPADTQYF. The CDR3 nucleotides are TGTGCCAGCAGCTACTGGACAGGGCCGGCAGATACGCAGTATTTT.

This clonotype was detected many times. The chain has TRBV12-3 or TRBV12-4 and TRBJ2-3, with D perhaps TRBD1 or TRBD2 (5 bases each). CDR3 size: 14 residues. V was pared by 5 bases and J by 4 bases, with 13 bases between. The CDR3 is CASSPGPTPDTQYF. In DNA, the CDR3 is TGTGCCAGCAGTCCGGGACCAACCCCAGATACGCAGTATTTT.

This clonotype occurred many times. The V gene is TRBV7-2, the J gene TRBJ1-1; 9 bases are shared with TRBD1. J lost 4 bases, V lost 4 bases, and 10 bases had no gene match. The germline gives CDR1 SGHTA, CDR2 FQGNSA. The CDR3 runs to 16 residues. In nucleotides, the CDR3 is TGTGCCAGCAGCTGGGGAGGACAGGGGATTTTCACTGAAGCTTTCTTT. Translated: CASSWGGQGIFTEAFF.

This clonotype was observed at least ten times. The CDR3 region is CASSFGGGSTDTQYF. As DNA, the CDR3 is TGTGCCAGCAGTTTTGGCGGGGGGAGCACAGATACGCAGTATTTT. The gene calls are TRBV12-3 or TRBV12-4 and TRBJ2-3; 8 bases align to TRBD2. The CDR3 is made up of 15 amino acids. J lost 0 bases, V lost 3 bases, and 2 bases had no gene match.

This clonotype has a count of ten or more. The chain uses TRBV5-1 and TRBJ1-2; tentative D call: TRBD1 (5 bases). V was pared by 4 bases and J by 6 bases, with 10 bases between. This CDR3 contains 12 residues. From germline, CDR1 is SGHRS and CDR2 YFSETQ. CDR3: CASSLGHDGYTF. The CDR3 nucleotides are TGCGCCAGCAGCCTAGGACACGATGGCTACACCTTC.

This clonotype was seen repeatedly, ten times or more. V gene TRBV28 combines with J gene TRBJ1-2; D unclear. V shed 4 bases and J shed 4 bases, with 13 bases lying between them. Germline loops: CDR1 MDHEN, CDR2 SYDVKM. The CDR3 is 14 amino acids. CDR3 DNA: TGTGCCAGCAGTTGGACGGAAAACCCCTATGGCTACACCTTC. Protein sequence: CASSWTENPYGYTF.

This clonotype has at least ten counts. The V call is TRBV7-2, the J call TRBJ2-1; D gene ambiguous. V dropped 3 bases and J dropped 8 bases, with 11 bases sitting between them. The CDR3 has 13 amino acids. CDR1 is SGHTA, CDR2 FQGNSA, per germline. CDR3 sequence: CASSFPPSHEQFF. The DNA for the CDR3 is TGTGCCAGCAGCTTCCCCCCCTCCCATGAGCAGTTCTTC.

There are many counts of this clonotype. The chain uses TRBV5-1 and TRBJ2-2, with no clear D. The V end lost 3 bases, the J end lost 1 base, and 7 bases lay between the germline ends. The CDR3 is 14 residues long. The germline V gene encodes CDR1 SGHRS and CDR2 YFSETQ. The CDR3 DNA reads as TGCGCCAGCAGCTCCACTTTGAACACCGGGGAGCTGTTTTTT. Its translation: CASSSTLNTGELFF.

This sequence joins TRBV4-2 and TRBJ1-2; a possible D gene is TRBD1 (6 bases). Trimming shortened V by 1 base and J by 7 bases, and 16 bases separated the two germline ends. Germline loops: CDR1 LGHNA, CDR2 YNFKEQ. CDR3 length: 15 amino acids. CDR3 loop: CASSQVEEGGFGYTF. The CDR3 region has the DNA TGTGCCAGCAGCCAAGTAGAGGAGGGGGGCTTTGGCTACACCTTC.

This clonotype came up many times. The rearrangement joins TRBV5-1 to TRBJ2-1; no clear D. The germline gives CDR1 SGHRS, CDR2 YFSETQ. V lost 4 bases and J 2 bases, leaving 10 bases between the germline ends. This CDR3 spans 14 amino acids. The CDR3 nucleotides read TGCGCCAGCAGCCCTAGTGTCCCCTACAATGAGCAGTTCTTC. It yields the protein CASSPSVPYNEQFF. Using reference TRBV5-1 and TRBJ2-1 for the parts outside the CDR3, the full variable domain is KAGVTQTPRYLIKTRGQQVTLSCSPISGHRSVSWYQQTPGQGLQFLFEYFSETQRNKGNFPGRFSGRQFSNSRSEMNVSTLELGDSALYLCASSPSVPYNEQFFGPGTRLTVL.

At least ten counts were recorded for this clonotype. The gene calls are TRBV20-1 and TRBJ1-1; tentative D call: TRBD1 (5 bases). The CDR3 is 15 residues long. The V end was cut by 0 bases, the J end by 3 bases, with 14 bases between. Germline CDR1 DFQATT, CDR2 SNEGSKA (reference sequence). The CDR3 bases are TGCAGTGCTAGAGATAATCGGGGCTTGGACACTGAAGCTTTCTTT. This sequence encodes CSARDNRGLDTEAFF.

This clonotype has at least ten counts. V is TRBV7-9 and J is TRBJ1-4; 7 bases are a match to TRBD1. CDR3 size: 14 residues. Trimming removed 5 bases from V and 6 bases from J; junction bases left unmatched: 6. Germline CDR1 and CDR2: SEHNR and FQNEAQ (reference sequence). DNA of the CDR3: TGTGCCAGCAGCCTACAGGGGAAGTATGAAAAACTGTTTTTT. Amino acids: CASSLQGKYEKLFF.

At least ten counts were recorded for this clonotype. The chain employs TRBV10-3 and TRBJ2-2; 11 bases fit TRBD2. Germline CDR1 and CDR2: ENHRY and SYGVKD. The CDR3 contains 18 residues. Unmatched junction bases numbered 6, after V lost 2 bases and J lost 1 base. This CDR3 reads CAISEVASGRLNTGELFF. The CDR3 coding sequence is TGTGCCATCAGTGAGGTGGCTAGCGGGAGGTTGAACACCGGGGAGCTGTTTTTT.

This clonotype occurred many times. The rearrangement links TRBV20-1 to TRBJ2-7; no clear D. CDR3 size: 15 residues. Germline assignment: CDR1 DFQATT and CDR2 SNEGSKA (reference sequence). Trimming took off 0 bases at V and 3 bases at J, with 15 bases between the two ends. CDR3 nucleotides: TGCAGTGCTAGAGATTCGCTAGGCAGACACTACGAGCAGTACTTC. This gives the protein CSARDSLGRHYEQYF.

This clonotype was seen many times. The J gene is TRBJ2-3, the V gene TRBV7-7; 10 bases agree with TRBD2. The V gene's germline CDR1 is SSHAT and CDR2 FNYEAQ (reference sequence). The CDR3 has 16 residues. V gave up 1 base and J gave up 7 bases; unmatched junction bases: 8. CDR3 DNA sequence: TGTGCCAGCAGCTTAGAGCCAGCGGGGGGGTGGAATACGCAGTATTTT. Translation: CASSLEPAGGWNTQYF. Full variable domain (outside the CDR3, taken from reference TRBV7-7 and TRBJ2-3): GAGVSQSPRYKVTKRGQDVTLRCDPISSHATLYWYQQALGQGPEFLTYFNYEAQPDKSGLPSDRFSAERPEGSISTLTIQRTEQRDSAMYRCASSLEPAGGWNTQYFGPGTRLTVL.

This clonotype has ten or more counts. This chain uses TRBV5-1 with TRBJ2-7; 11 positions agree with TRBD2. The germline V gene encodes CDR1 SGHRS and CDR2 YFSETQ. The V and J ends lost 3 bases and 5 bases, in that order; junction bases with no gene match: 7. This CDR3 is 15 amino acids long. CDR3 amino acids: CASSSATTSGDEQYF. CDR3 bases: TGCGCCAGCAGCTCAGCTACGACTAGCGGGGACGAGCAGTACTTC.

This clonotype was detected ten times or more. V usage is TRBV13 and J usage is TRBJ2-1, with TRBD1 identical over 11 bases. Germline lookup yields CDR1 PRHDT and CDR2 FYEKMQ (reference sequence). Trimming removed 5 bases from V and 5 bases from J; junction bases left unmatched: 8. CDR3 length: 16 residues. The CDR3 bases are TGTGCCAGCAGCGACCGGACAGGGGGCAAGAACAATGAGCAGTTCTTC. This encodes CASSDRTGGKNNEQFF.

This clonotype has a count of ten or more. V is TRBV6-5 and J is TRBJ1-6; perhaps TRBD1 as D (6 bases). This CDR3 is built from 14 residues. Trimming left V 6 bases short and J 10 bases short, with 16 bases between. Germline CDR1 is MNHEY and CDR2 is SVGAGI. The CDR3 nucleotides read TGTGCCAGCAGCCCCGAGGGGGGCGGGTCACCCCTCCACTTT. Residues: CASSPEGGGSPLHF.